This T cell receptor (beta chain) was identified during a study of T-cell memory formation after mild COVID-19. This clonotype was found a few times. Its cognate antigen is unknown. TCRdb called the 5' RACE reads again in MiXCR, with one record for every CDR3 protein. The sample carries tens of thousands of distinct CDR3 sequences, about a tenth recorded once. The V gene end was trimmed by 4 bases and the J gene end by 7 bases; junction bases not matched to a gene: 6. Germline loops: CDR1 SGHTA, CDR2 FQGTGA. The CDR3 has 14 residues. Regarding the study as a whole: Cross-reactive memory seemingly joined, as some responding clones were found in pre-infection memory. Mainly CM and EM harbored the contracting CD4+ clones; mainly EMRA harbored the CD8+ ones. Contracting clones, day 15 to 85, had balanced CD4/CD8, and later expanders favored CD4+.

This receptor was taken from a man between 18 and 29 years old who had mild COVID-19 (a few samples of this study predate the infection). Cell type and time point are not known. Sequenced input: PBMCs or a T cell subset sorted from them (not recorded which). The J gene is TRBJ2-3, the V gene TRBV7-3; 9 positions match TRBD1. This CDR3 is CASSSPGQGHTQYF. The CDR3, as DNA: TGTGCCAGCAGCTCGCCGGGACAGGGACATACGCAGTATTTT.